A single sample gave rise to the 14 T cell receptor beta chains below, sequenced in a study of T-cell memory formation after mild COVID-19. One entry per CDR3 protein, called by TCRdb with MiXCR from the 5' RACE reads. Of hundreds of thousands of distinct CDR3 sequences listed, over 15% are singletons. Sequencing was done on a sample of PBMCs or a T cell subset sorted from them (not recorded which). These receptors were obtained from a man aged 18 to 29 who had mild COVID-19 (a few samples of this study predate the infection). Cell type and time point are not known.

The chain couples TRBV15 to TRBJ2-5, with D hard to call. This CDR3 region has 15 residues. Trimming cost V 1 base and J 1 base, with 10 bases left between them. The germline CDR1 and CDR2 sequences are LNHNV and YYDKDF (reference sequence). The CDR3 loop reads CATSRVRPIQETQYF. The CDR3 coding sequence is TGTGCCACCAGCAGAGTTCGACCCATCCAAGAGACCCAGTACTTC.

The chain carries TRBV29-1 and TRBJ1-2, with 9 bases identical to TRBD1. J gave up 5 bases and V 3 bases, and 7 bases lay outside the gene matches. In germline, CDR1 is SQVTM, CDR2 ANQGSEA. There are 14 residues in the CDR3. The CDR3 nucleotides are TGCAGCGTTGAGGGGGACAGGGCGTTTTATGGCTACACCTTC. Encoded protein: CSVEGDRAFYGYTF.

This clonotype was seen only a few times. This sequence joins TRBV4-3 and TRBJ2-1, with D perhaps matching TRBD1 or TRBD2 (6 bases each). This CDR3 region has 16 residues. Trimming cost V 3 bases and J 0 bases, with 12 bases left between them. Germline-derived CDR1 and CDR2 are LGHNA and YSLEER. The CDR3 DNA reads TGCGCCAGCAGCCAGGGGGGCGGAAGCTCCTACAATGAGCAGTTCTTC. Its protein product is CASSQGGGSSYNEQFF.

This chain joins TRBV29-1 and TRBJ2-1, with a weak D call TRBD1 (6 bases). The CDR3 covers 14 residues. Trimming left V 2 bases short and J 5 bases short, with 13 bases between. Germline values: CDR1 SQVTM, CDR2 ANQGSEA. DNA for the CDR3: TGCAGCGTTGAAAAGGGGACATTGAACAATGAGCAGTTCTTC. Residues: CSVEKGTLNNEQFF.

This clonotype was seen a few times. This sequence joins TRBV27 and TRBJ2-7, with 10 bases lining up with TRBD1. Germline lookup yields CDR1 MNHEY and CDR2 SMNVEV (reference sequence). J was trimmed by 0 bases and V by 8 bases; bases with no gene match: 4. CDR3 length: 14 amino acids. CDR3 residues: CASSRTGGSYEQYV. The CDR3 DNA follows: TGTGCCAGCTCGAGGACAGGGGGCTCCTACGAGCAGTACGTC.

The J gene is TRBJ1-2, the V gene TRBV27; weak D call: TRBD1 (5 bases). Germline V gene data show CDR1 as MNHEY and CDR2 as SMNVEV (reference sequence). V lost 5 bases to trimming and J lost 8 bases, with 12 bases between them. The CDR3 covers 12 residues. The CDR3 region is CASSPGTSGYTF. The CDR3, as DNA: TGTGCCAGCAGTCCCGGGACCTCGGGCTACACCTTC.

CDR3 amino acids: CSALDSSNYGYTF. Written as DNA, the CDR3 is TGCAGTGCGTTGGACAGTTCTAACTATGGCTACACCTTC. The J gene is TRBJ1-2, the V gene TRBV20-1; D might be TRBD1 (6 bases). The V gene's germline CDR1 is DFQATT and CDR2 SNEGSKA (reference sequence). V lost 6 bases, J lost 0 bases, and 11 bases lay in between. The CDR3 has 13 amino acids.

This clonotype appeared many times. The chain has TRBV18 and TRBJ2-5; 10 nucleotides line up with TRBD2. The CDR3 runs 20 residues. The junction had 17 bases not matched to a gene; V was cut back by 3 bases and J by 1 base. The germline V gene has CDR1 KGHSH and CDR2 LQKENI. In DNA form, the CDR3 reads TGTGCCAGCTCACCCCTCTATCGGAGACGTAGCGGGGGGTCCCAAGAGACCCAGTACTTC. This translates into CASSPLYRRRSGGSQETQYF.

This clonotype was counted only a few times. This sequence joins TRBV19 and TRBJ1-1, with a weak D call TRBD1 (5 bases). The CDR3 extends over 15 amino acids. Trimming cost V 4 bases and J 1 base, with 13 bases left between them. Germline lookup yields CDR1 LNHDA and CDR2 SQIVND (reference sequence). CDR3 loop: CASSTTGLRNTEAFF. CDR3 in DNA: TGTGCCAGTAGTACCACGGGACTAAGGAACACTGAAGCTTTCTTT.

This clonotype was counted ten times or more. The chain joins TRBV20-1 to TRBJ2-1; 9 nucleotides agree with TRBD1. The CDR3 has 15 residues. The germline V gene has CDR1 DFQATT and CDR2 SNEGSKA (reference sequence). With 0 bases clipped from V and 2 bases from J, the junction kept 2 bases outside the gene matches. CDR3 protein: CSARDRDRAYNEQFF. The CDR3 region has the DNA TGCAGTGCTAGAGACCGGGACAGGGCCTACAATGAGCAGTTCTTC.

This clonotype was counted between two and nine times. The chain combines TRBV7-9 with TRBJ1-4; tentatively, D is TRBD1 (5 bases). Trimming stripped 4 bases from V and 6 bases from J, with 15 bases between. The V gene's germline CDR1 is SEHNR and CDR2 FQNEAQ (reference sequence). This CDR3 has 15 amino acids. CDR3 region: CASSSGLGDDEKLFF. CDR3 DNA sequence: TGTGCCAGCAGCTCAGGGCTCGGGGATGATGAAAAACTGTTTTTT. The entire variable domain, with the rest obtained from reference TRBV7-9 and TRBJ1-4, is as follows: DTGVSQNPRHKITKRGQNVTFRCDPISEHNRLYWYRQTLGQGPEFLTYFQNEAQLEKSRLLSDRFSAERPKGSFSTLEIQRTEQGDSAMYLCASSSGLGDDEKLFFGSGTQLSVL.

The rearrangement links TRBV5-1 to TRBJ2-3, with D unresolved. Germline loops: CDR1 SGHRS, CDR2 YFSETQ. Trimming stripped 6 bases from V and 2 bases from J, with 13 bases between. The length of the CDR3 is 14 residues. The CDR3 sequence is CASTATPYTDTQYF. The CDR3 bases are TGCGCCAGCACGGCGACTCCGTACACAGATACGCAGTATTTT. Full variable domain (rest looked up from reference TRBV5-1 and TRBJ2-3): KAGVTQTPRYLIKTRGQQVTLSCSPISGHRSVSWYQQTPGQGLQFLFEYFSETQRNKGNFPGRFSGRQFSNSRSEMNVSTLELGDSALYLCASTATPYTDTQYFGPGTRLTVL.

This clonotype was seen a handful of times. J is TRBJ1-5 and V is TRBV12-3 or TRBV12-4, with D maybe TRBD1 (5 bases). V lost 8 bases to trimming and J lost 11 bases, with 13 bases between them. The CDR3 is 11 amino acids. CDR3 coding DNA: TGTGCCAGCGGCGGCAGGGAGTCCCAGCATTTT. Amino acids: CASGGRESQHF.

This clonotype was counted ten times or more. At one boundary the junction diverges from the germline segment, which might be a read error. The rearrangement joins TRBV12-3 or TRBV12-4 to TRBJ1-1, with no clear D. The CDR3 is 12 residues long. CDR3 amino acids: CASSLGYTEAFF. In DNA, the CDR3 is TGTGCCAGCAGCTTAGGTTACACTGAAGCTTTCTTT.